This TCR beta chain was captured in a study of T cell changes during pregnancy in multiple sclerosis. TCRdb keeps only in-frame clones here, not all; method: immunoSEQ multiplex PCR. The table has roughly 52,000 clones, more than 80% seen once. Per the germline V gene, CDR1 is MNHNS and CDR2 is SASEGT. The V and J ends lost 6 bases and 5 bases respectively, with 7 bases between them. The CDR3 runs 11 residues. The input for sequencing was CD4+ T cells from peripheral blood mononuclear cells, taken in the first trimester of pregnancy. This clonotype was sampled from a female donor with multiple sclerosis, enrolled in a pregnancy study. V usage is TRBV6-1 and J usage is TRBJ1-2; D remains ambiguous. CDR3 region: CASREEYGYTF. The CDR3 region has the DNA TGTGCCAGCAGGGAGGAGTATGGCTACACCTTC.